This T cell receptor beta chain derives from a study of PD-L1 blockade in urothelial cancer. Study-wide background: Males with urothelial cancer arising in the bladder constituted about 90% of the roughly 30 patients. Median T cell yield per blood sample was 140,000 to 150,000 cells.

Assay used: immunoSEQ multiplex PCR; TCRdb lists only in-frame clones, some missing. The sample shows under 85,000 clones, 91% of them seen only once. Germline-derived CDR1 and CDR2 are MDHEN and SYDVKM. V gave up 5 bases and J gave up 0 bases; unmatched junction bases: 10. The CDR3 runs to 18 residues. Stated time point: peripheral blood 6 weeks after treatment start. Urothelial carcinoma, locally advanced or metastatic, affected the patients. Sequenced material: PBMCs, taken around atezolizumab (anti-PD-L1) treatment. The TCR was taken from a woman of 80 years or more with urothelial cancer. The gene calls are TRBV28 and TRBJ2-3; TRBD2 matches 11 bases. The CDR3 loop reads CASSASPGLADSTDTQYF. In DNA, the CDR3 is TGTGCCAGCAGTGCCTCACCGGGACTAGCGGATAGCACAGATACGCAGTATTTT. The whole variable domain, filled in from reference TRBV28 and TRBJ2-3, reads DVKVTQSSRYLVKRTGEKVFLECVQDMDHENMFWYRQDPGLGLRLIYFSYDVKMKEKGDIPEGYSVSREKKERFSLILESASTNQTSMYLCASSASPGLADSTDTQYFGPGTRLTVL.